The present T cell receptor beta chain was sequenced within a study of shared clonotypes between healthy human individuals. Study summary: Every donor yielded three CD4 naive, three CD4 memory, two CD8 naive and one CD8 memory plate.

The repertoire was sequenced with immunoSEQ multiplex PCR; TCRdb's copy has only in-frame clones and lacks some. The sample includes just over 2,000,000 clones, approximately 94% of them seen just once. Germline-derived CDR1 and CDR2 are ENHRY and SYGVKD. Trimming cost V 5 bases and J 0 bases; bases outside gene matches: 5. The CDR3 length is 16 residues. Terminally differentiated effector memory CD45RA+ cells were excluded by CCR7 positive selection of CD45RO-negative cells. The receptor's source is a young man in good health. The sample consisted of naive CD8+ T cells sorted from blood. The chain is built from TRBV10-3 and TRBJ2-3; 10 bases map to TRBD2. The CDR3 bases are TGTGCCATCAGTACCGGGACTAGCGTCAGCACAGATACGCAGTATTTT. Translating gives CAISTGTSVSTDTQYF.